This T cell receptor (beta chain) was documented in a study of blood T cell repertoires in COVID-19. CDR3 length equals 15 residues. Trimming removed 1 base at V and 2 bases at J, with 9 bases between. In germline, CDR1 is SGHVS, CDR2 FNYEAQ. Some clones are missing from TCRdb's copy, which holds only in-frame ones; the method was immunoSEQ multiplex PCR. The sample records hundreds of thousands of clones, about 90% being singletons. The TCR sequence derives from a man under 40 who had been exposed to COVID-19. The genes are TRBV7-6 and TRBJ2-1, with D perhaps matching TRBD1 (5 bases). The sequencing sample was made of PBMCs or T cells enriched from blood (not recorded which). CDR3 loop: CASSLGDSPYNEQFF. CDR3 DNA sequence: TGTGCCAGCAGCTTAGGAGACAGCCCCTACAATGAGCAGTTCTTC.